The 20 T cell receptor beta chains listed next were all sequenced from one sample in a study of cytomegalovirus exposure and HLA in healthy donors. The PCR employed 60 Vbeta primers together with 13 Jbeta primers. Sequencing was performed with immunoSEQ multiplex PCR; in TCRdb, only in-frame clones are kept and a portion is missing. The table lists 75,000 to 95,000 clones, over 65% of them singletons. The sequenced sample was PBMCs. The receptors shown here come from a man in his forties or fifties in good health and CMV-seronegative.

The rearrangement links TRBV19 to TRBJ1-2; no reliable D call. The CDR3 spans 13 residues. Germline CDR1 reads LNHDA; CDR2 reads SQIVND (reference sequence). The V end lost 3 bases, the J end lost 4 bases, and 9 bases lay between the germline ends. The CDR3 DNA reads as TGTGCCAGTAGTATTACCGGAGCCTATGGCTACACCTTC. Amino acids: CASSITGAYGYTF.

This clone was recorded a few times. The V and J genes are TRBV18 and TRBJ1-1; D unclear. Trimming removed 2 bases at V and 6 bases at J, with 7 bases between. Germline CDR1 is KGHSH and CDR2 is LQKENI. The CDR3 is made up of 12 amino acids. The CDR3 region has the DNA TGTGCCAGCTCACCAGGTGGCTCTGAAGCTTTCTTT. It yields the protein CASSPGGSEAFF. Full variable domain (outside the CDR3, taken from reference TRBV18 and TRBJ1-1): NAGVMQNPRHLVRRRGQEARLRCSPMKGHSHVYWYRQLPEEGLKFMVYLQKENIIDESGMPKERFSAEFPKEGPSILRIQQVVRGDSAAYFCASSPGGSEAFFGQGTRLTVV.

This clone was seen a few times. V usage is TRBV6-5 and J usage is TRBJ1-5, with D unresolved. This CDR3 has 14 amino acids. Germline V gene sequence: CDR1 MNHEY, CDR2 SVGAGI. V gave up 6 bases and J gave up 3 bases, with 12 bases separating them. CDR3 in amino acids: CASSSRELNQPQHF. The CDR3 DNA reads TGTGCCAGCAGCTCCCGGGAGCTCAATCAGCCCCAGCATTTT.

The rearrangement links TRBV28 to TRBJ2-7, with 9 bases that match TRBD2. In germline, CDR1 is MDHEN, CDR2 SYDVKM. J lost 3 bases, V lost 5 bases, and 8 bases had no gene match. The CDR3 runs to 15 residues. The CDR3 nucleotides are TGTGCCAGCAGTGTGGCGGGGGGGTTGAACTACGAGCAGTACTTC. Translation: CASSVAGGLNYEQYF.

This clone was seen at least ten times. This CDR3 is CASSESTGGPTEAFF. The CDR3 nucleotides read TGTGCCAGCAGTGAATCGACAGGGGGCCCAACTGAAGCTTTCTTT. The chain carries TRBV6-1 and TRBJ1-1; 10 nucleotides match TRBD1. The CDR3 spans 15 residues. V was pared by 2 bases and J by 5 bases, with 5 bases of the junction left unmatched. Per germline, CDR1 MNHNS and CDR2 SASEGT.

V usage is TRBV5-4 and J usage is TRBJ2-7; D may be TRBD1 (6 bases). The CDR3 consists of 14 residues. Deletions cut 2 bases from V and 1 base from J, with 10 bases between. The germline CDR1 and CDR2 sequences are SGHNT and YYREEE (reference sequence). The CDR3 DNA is TGTGCCAGCAGCTTAGTGGGGGCTTCCTACGAGCAGTACTTC. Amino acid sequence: CASSLVGASYEQYF.

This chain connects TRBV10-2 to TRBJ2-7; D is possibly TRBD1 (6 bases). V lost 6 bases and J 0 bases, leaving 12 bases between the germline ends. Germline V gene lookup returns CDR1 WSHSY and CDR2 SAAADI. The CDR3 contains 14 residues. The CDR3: CASSAGQPSYEQYF. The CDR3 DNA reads TGCGCCAGCAGCGCAGGACAGCCCTCCTACGAGCAGTACTTC.

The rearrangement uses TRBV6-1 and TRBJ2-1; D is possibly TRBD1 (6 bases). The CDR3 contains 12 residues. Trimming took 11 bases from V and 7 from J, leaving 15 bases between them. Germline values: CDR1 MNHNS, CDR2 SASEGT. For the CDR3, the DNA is TGTGCCTCACAGGCAGGGGTGAATGAGCAGTTCTTC. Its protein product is CASQAGVNEQFF.

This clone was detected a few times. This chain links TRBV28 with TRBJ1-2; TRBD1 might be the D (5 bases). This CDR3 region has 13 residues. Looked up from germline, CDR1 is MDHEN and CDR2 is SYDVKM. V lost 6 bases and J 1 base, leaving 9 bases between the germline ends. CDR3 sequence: CASSPGHNYGYTF. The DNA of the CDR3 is TGTGCCAGCAGCCCAGGGCATAACTATGGCTACACCTTC.

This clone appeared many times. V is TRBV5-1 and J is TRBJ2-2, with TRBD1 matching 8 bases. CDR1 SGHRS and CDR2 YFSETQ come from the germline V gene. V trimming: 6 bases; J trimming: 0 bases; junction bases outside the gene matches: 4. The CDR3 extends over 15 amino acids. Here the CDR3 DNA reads TGCGCCAGCACGAGACAGGGGCCGAACACCGGGGAGCTGTTTTTT. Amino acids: CASTRQGPNTGELFF.

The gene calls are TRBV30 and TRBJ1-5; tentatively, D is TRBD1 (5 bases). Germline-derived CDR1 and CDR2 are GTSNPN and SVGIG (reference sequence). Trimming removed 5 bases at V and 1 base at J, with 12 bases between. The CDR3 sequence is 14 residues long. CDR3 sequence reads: CAWSAGRSNQPQHF. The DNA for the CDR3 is TGTGCCTGGTCTGCAGGGCGCAGCAATCAGCCCCAGCATTTT. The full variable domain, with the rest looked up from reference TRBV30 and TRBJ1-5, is SQTIHQWPATLVQPVGSPLSLECTVEGTSNPNLYWYRQAAGRGLQLLFYSVGIGQISSEVPQNLSASRPQDRQFILSSKKLLLSDSGFYLCAWSAGRSNQPQHFGDGTRLSIL.

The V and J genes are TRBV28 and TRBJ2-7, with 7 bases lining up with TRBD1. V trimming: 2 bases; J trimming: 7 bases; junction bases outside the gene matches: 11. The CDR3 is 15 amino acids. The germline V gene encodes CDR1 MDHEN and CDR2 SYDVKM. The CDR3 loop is CASSLIDRDVGEQYF. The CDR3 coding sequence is TGTGCCAGCAGTTTAATCGACAGGGATGTGGGGGAGCAGTACTTC.

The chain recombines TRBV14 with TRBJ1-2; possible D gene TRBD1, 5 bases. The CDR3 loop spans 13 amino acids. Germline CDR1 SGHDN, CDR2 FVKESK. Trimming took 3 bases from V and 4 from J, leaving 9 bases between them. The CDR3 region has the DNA TGTGCCAGCAGCCAGGGGACTTTCTATGGCTACACCTTC. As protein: CASSQGTFYGYTF.

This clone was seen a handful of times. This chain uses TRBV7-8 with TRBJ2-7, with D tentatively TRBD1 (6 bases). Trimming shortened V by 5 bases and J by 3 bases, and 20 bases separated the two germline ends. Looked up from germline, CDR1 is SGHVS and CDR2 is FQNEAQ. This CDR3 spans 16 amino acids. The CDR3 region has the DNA TGTGCCAGCAGCCCCGGCACAGTTGGGGACATCTACGAGCAGTACTTC. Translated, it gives CASSPGTVGDIYEQYF.

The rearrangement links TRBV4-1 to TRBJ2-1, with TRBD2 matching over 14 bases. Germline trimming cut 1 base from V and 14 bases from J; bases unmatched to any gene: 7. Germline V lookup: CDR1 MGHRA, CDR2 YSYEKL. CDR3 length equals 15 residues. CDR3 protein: CASSQAPGLAGEKFF. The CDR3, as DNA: TGCGCCAGCAGCCAAGCTCCGGGACTAGCGGGGGAGAAGTTCTTC.

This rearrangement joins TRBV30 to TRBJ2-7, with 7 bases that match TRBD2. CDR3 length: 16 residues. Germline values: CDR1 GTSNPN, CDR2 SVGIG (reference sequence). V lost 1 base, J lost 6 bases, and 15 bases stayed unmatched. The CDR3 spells CAWSASLLGLGIEQYF. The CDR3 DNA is TGTGCCTGGAGTGCCTCTCTGCTCGGACTAGGCATCGAGCAGTACTTC.

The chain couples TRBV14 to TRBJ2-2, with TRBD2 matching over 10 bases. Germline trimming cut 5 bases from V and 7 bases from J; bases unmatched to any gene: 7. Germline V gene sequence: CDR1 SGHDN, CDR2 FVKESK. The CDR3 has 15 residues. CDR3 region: CASSFKRGGNGELFF. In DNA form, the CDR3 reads TGTGCCAGCAGCTTCAAGCGGGGGGGAAACGGGGAGCTGTTTTTT.

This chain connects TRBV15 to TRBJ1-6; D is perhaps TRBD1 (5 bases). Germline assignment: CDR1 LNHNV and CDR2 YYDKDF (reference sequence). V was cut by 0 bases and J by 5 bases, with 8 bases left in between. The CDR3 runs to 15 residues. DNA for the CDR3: TGTGCCACCAGCAGAGATAAGGGGAATAATTCACCCCTCCACTTT. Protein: CATSRDKGNNSPLHF.

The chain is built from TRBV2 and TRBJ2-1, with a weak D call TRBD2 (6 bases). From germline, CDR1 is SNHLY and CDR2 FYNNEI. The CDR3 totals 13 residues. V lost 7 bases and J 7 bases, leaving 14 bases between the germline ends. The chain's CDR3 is CASKTSYLNEQFF. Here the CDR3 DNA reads TGTGCCAGCAAGACTAGTTATCTAAATGAGCAGTTCTTC.

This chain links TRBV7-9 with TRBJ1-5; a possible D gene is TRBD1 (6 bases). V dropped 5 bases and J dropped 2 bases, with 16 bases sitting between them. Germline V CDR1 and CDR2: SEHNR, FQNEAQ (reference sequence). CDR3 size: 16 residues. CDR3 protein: CASSVDGGARNQPQHF. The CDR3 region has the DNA TGTGCCAGCAGCGTCGACGGGGGGGCGCGCAATCAGCCCCAGCATTTT.